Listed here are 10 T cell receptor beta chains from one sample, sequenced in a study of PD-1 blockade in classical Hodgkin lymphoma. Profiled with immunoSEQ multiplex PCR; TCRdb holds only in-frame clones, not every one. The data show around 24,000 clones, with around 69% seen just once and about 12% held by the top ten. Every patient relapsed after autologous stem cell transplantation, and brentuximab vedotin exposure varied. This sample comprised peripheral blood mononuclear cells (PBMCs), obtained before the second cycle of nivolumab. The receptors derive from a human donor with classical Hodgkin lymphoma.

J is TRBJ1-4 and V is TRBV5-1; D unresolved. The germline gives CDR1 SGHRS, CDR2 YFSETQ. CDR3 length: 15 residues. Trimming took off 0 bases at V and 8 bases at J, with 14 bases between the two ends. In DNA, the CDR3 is TGCGCCAGCAGCTTGGTAGGAGGGTCGCGGGAAAAACTGTTTTTT. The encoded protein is CASSLVGGSREKLFF.

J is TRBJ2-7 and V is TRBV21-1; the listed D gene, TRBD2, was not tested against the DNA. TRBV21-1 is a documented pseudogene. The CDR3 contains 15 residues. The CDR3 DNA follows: TGTGCCAGACCTCGGACTAGCGGCCCCCTCTACGAGCAGTACTTC. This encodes CARPRTSGPLYEQYF.

The CDR3 protein is CASSYSTANTEAFF. The CDR3 region has the DNA TGTGCCAGCAGTTATAGTACGGCTAACACTGAAGCTTTCTTT. The chain uses TRBV6-5 and TRBJ1-1; unclear D gene. Per germline, CDR1 MNHEY and CDR2 SVGAGI. The CDR3 extends over 14 amino acids. V shed 3 bases and J shed 2 bases, with 10 bases lying between them.

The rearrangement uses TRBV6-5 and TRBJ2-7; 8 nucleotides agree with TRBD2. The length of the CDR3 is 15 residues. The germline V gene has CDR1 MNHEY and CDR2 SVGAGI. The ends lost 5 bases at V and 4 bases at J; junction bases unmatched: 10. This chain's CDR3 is CASSVTGGRGYEQYF. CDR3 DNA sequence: TGTGCCAGCAGTGTTACGGGGGGGCGCGGATACGAGCAGTACTTC.

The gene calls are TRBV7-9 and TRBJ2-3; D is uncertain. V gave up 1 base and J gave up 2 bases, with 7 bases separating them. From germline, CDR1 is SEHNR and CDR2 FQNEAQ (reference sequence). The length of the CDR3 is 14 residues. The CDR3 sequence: CASSLDTLTDTQYF. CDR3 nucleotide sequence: TGTGCCAGCAGCTTAGACACTCTCACAGATACGCAGTATTTT. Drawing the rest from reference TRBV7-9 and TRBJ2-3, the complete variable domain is DTGVSQNPRHKITKRGQNVTFRCDPISEHNRLYWYRQTLGQGPEFLTYFQNEAQLEKSRLLSDRFSAERPKGSFSTLEIQRTEQGDSAMYLCASSLDTLTDTQYFGPGTRLTVL.

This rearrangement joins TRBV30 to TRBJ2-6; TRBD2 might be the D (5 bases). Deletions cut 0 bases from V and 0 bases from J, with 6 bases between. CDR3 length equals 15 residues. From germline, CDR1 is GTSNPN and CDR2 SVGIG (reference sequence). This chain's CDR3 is CAWSVRGSGANVLTF. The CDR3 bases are TGTGCCTGGAGTGTACGGGGCTCTGGGGCCAACGTCCTGACTTTC.

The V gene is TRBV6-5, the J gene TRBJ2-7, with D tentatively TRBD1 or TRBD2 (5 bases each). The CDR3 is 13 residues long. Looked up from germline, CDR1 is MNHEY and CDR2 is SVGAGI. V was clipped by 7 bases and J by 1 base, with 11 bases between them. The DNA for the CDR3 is TGTGCCAGCAAGCCGGGACGGTCCTACGAGCAGTACTTC. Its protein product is CASKPGRSYEQYF.

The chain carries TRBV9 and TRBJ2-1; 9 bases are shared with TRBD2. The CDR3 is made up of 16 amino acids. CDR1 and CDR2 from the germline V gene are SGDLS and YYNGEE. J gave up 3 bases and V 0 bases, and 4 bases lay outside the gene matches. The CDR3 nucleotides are TGTGCCAGCAGCGTAGGTAATAGCGGGGGCTACAATGAGCAGTTCTTC. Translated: CASSVGNSGGYNEQFF.

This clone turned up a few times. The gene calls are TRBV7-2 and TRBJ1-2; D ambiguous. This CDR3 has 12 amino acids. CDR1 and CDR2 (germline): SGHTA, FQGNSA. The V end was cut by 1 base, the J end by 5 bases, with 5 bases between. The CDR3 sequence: CASSLDGYGYTF. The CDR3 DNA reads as TGTGCCAGCAGCTTAGACGGGTATGGCTACACCTTC. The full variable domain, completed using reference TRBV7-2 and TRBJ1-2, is GAGVSQSPSNKVTEKGKDVELRCDPISGHTALYWYRQSLGQGLEFLIYFQGNSAPDKSGLPSDRFSAERTGGSVSTLTIQRTQQEDSAVYLCASSLDGYGYTFGSGTRLTVV.

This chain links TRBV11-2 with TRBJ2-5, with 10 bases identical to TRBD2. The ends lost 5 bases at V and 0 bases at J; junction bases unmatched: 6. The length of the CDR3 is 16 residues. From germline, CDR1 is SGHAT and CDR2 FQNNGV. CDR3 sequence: CASSTFSGGYQETQYF. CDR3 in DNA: TGTGCCAGCAGCACCTTTAGCGGGGGGTACCAAGAGACCCAGTACTTC.